This T cell receptor beta chain was retrieved from a study of OX40 agonist ivuxolimab in advanced cancers. Study at large: Head and neck, renal cell, melanoma or hepatocellular carcinoma were the cancers that dose-escalation patients had. Notes on the study in general: Near-lowest levels of clonal expansion characterized partial responders at 0.1-3.0 mg/kg. In CD8+ T cells, expanded clones were on average more numerous than in CD4+.

V was clipped by 5 bases and J by 0 bases; unmatched bases: 4. Germline CDR1 SGHAT, CDR2 FQNNGV. The length of the CDR3 is 15 residues. As concerns this clone: Its antigen is still unknown.

Profiling relied on immunoSEQ multiplex PCR, and the TCRdb table lists in-frame clones only, not all of them. The sample holds around 86,000 clones, just over 90% seen once. The receptor was derived from an adult with an advanced solid tumor such as melanoma, head and neck, liver or kidney cancer. The gene calls are TRBV11-2 and TRBJ1-1; 9 nucleotides agree with TRBD1. Source: CD4+ or CD8+ T cells sorted from blood, taken in a trial of the OX40 agonist ivuxolimab. CDR3 in amino acids: CASSPGQGMNTEAFF. CDR3 nucleotide sequence: TGTGCCAGCAGCCCAGGACAGGGGATGAACACTGAAGCTTTCTTT.